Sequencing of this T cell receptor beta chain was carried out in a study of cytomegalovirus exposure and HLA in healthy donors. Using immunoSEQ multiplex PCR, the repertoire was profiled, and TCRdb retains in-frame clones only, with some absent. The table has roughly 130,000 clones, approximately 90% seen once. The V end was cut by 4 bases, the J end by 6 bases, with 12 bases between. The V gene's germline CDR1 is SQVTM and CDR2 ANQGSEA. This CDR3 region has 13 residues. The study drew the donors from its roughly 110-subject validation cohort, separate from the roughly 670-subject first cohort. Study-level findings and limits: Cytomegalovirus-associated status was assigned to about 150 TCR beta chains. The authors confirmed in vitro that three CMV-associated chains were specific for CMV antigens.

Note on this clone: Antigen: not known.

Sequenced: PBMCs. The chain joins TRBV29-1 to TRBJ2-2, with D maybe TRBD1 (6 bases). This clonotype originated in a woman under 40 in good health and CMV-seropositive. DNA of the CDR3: TGCAGCGTTGCCAGGGGTGGGGCCGGGGAGCTGTTTTTT. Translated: CSVARGGAGELFF.